The T cell receptor beta chain described here comes from a study of cytomegalovirus exposure and HLA in healthy donors. Sequencing was performed with immunoSEQ multiplex PCR; in TCRdb, only in-frame clones are kept and a portion is missing. The table includes tens of thousands of clones, over 85% detected once. Findings and limits, study-wide: Three chains tied to CMV proved CMV antigen-specific in vitro.

The CDR3 has 13 amino acids. V lost 6 bases and J lost 1, with 6 bases in between. Germline CDR1 is LNHDA and CDR2 is SQIVND (reference sequence). In regard to this clone: Its antigen is as yet unknown.

The rearrangement uses TRBV19 and TRBJ1-4; D remains unclear. The receptor comes from a man between 18 and 35 years old in good health and CMV-seronegative. The material sequenced was PBMCs. CDR3 nucleotides: TGTGCCAGTAGGGAGTTAACTAATGAAAAACTGTTTTTT. This translates into CASRELTNEKLFF. Based on the CDR3 plus reference TRBV19 and TRBJ1-4, the full variable domain is DGGITQSPKYLFRKEGQNVTLSCEQNLNHDAMYWYRQDPGQGLRLIYYSQIVNDFQKGDIAEGYSVSREKKESFPLTVTSAQKNPTAFYLCASRELTNEKLFFGSGTQLSVL.